The 26 T cell receptor beta chains below were found in one sample sequenced in a study of T cell repertoires in cytomegalovirus infection. Their antigen targets remain unknown. Each CDR3 protein is one row after TCRdb ran MiXCR on the reads. The top ten clones hold over 10% of a sample with about 900,000 distinct CDR3 sequences, approximately 30% of them seen once. Sequenced here: cultured CD8+ T cells from PBMCs, sampled from culture after CMV antigen stimulation. The receptors shown here come from a human donor in good health (CMV status not recorded). Some clones in this sample may be carry-over from other donors' samples.

This clonotype was seen only a few times. V usage is TRBV6-5 and J usage is TRBJ1-2; 7 nucleotides match TRBD1. This CDR3 has 17 amino acids. J lost 4 bases, V lost 0 bases, and 11 bases had no gene match. Germline-derived CDR1 and CDR2 are MNHEY and SVGAGI. CDR3 nucleotide sequence: TGTGCCAGCAGTTACTCCAGGACCGGGACAGATTTCTATGGCTACACCTTC. Translation gives CASSYSRTGTDFYGYTF.

This clonotype was observed once. This chain links TRBV2 with TRBJ1-5, with 9 bases identical to TRBD1. Germline V gene sequence: CDR1 SNHLY, CDR2 FYNNEI. This CDR3 has 16 residues. V lost 3 bases and J lost 3; bases outside the gene matches: 6. The DNA for the CDR3 is TGTGCCAGCAGTGAGGGGCACAGGGGGCTCAATCAGCCCCAGCATTTT. Its protein product is CASSEGHRGLNQPQHF.

J is TRBJ1-1 and V is TRBV7-6, with TRBD1 matching over 7 bases. Germline lookup yields CDR1 SGHVS and CDR2 FNYEAQ. V lost 10 bases to trimming and J lost 4 bases; unmatched junction nucleotides: 18. The CDR3 is 16 residues long. The DNA for the CDR3 is TGTGCCAACAACTACCCCCTGAAGGGGGCGGGCACTGAAGCTTTCTTT. Residues: CANNYPLKGAGTEAFF. Supplemented by reference TRBV7-6 and TRBJ1-1, the full variable domain reads GAGVSQSPRYKVTKRGQDVALRCDPISGHVSLYWYRQALGQGPEFLTYFNYEAQQDKSGLPNDRFSAERPEGSISTLTIQRTEQRDSAMYRCANNYPLKGAGTEAFFGQGTRLTVV.

This chain joins TRBV5-1 and TRBJ2-7, with TRBD1 matching 11 bases. Trimming cost V 4 bases and J 6 bases; bases outside gene matches: 9. CDR1 and CDR2 (germline): SGHRS, YFSETQ. This CDR3 spans 15 amino acids. CDR3 sequence reads: CASSPTGQGASEQYF. The CDR3 DNA follows: TGCGCCAGCAGCCCGACCGGACAGGGGGCCAGCGAGCAGTACTTC. The full variable domain, its missing parts supplied by reference TRBV5-1 and TRBJ2-7, is KAGVTQTPRYLIKTRGQQVTLSCSPISGHRSVSWYQQTPGQGLQFLFEYFSETQRNKGNFPGRFSGRQFSNSRSEMNVSTLELGDSALYLCASSPTGQGASEQYFGPGTRLTVT.

This clonotype came up many times. This chain links TRBV10-3 with TRBJ1-1; D possibly corresponds to TRBD1 (5 bases). This CDR3 comprises 15 residues. The V end was cut by 7 bases, the J end by 1 base, with 16 bases between. The germline V gene has CDR1 ENHRY and CDR2 SYGVKD. The CDR3 here is CAINQVRAGNTEAFF. DNA of the CDR3: TGTGCCATCAACCAAGTCAGGGCCGGGAACACTGAAGCTTTCTTT.

The J gene is TRBJ1-1, the V gene TRBV9; D gene ambiguous. V shed 4 bases and J shed 4 bases, with 14 bases lying between them. Germline lookup yields CDR1 SGDLS and CDR2 YYNGEE. The CDR3 extends over 14 amino acids. The CDR3 loop reads CASSSIPSGTEAFF. The CDR3, as DNA: TGTGCCAGCAGCTCTATACCATCGGGCACTGAAGCTTTCTTT.

This clonotype was seen repeatedly, ten times or more. The chain employs TRBV25-1 and TRBJ2-5; 9 positions agree with TRBD1. Looked up from germline, CDR1 is MGHDK and CDR2 is SYGVNS. This CDR3 contains 15 residues. V lost 5 bases, J lost 1 base, and 5 bases stayed unmatched. CDR3 region: CASSNPTGGQETQYF. CDR3 in DNA: TGTGCCAGCAGTAACCCGACAGGGGGCCAAGAGACCCAGTACTTC.

V and J are TRBV7-9 and TRBJ2-7, with 9 positions matching TRBD1. V trimming: 0 bases; J trimming: 7 bases; junction bases outside the gene matches: 4. This CDR3 is built from 14 residues. CDR1 SEHNR and CDR2 FQNEAQ come from the germline V gene (reference sequence). The CDR3 DNA is TGTGCCAGCAGCTTAGCGGGACAGGGTTTTGAGCAGTACTTC. This translates into CASSLAGQGFEQYF.

This chain uses TRBV6-5 with TRBJ2-5; 11 bases align to TRBD2. In germline, CDR1 is MNHEY, CDR2 SVGAGI. The ends lost 7 bases at V and 2 bases at J; junction bases unmatched: 12. This CDR3 has 17 amino acids. The CDR3 DNA is TGTGCCAGCATCGGCTACCTAGCGGGGGGTAAACAAGAGACCCAGTACTTC. Translated: CASIGYLAGGKQETQYF.

This clonotype was seen just once. The chain links TRBV4-2 to TRBJ2-1; TRBD2 matches 9 bases. Germline CDR1 and CDR2: LGHNA and YNFKEQ. The V gene end was trimmed by 0 bases and the J gene end by 10 bases; junction bases not matched to a gene: 10. The CDR3 contains 16 residues. Written as DNA, the CDR3 is TGTGCCAGCAGCCAAGATGGGTCTAGCGGGGTAGGCGAGCAGTTCTTC. Residues: CASSQDGSSGVGEQFF.

The V and J genes are TRBV6-2 or TRBV6-3 and TRBJ2-1; D gene unclear. Germline lookup yields CDR1 MNHEY and CDR2 SVGEGT. V was trimmed by 9 bases and J by 8 bases, leaving 20 bases between them. The CDR3 extends over 14 amino acids. The CDR3 loop reads CASLSAVLVDEQFF. DNA of the CDR3: TGTGCCAGTCTTTCGGCGGTACTGGTGGATGAGCAGTTCTTC.

This clonotype was counted a few times. The V call is TRBV7-4, the J call TRBJ1-1; D may be TRBD1 (6 bases). Trimming pared 4 bases from V and 1 base from J, leaving 13 bases between. Germline V gives CDR1 SGHVT, CDR2 SQSDAQ. The CDR3 has 15 amino acids. CDR3 sequence: CASSSRQDSNTEAFF. CDR3 sequence (DNA): TGTGCCAGCAGCTCCAGACAGGACTCGAACACTGAAGCTTTCTTT.

This clonotype was found a few times. This chain joins TRBV12-3 or TRBV12-4 and TRBJ2-1, with 7 bases aligning to TRBD1. The CDR3 length is 14 residues. V gave up 6 bases and J gave up 6 bases; unmatched junction bases: 8. CDR3 loop: CASSHPGQPNEQFF. In DNA, the CDR3 is TGTGCCAGCAGCCACCCGGGACAGCCCAATGAGCAGTTCTTC.

The gene calls are TRBV6-1 and TRBJ2-2; TRBD1 matches 7 bases. The CDR3 is made up of 16 amino acids. Germline-derived CDR1 and CDR2 are MNHNS and SASEGT. The J segment lost 6 bases and the V segment lost 9 bases, leaving 16 bases of the junction unmatched. For the CDR3, the DNA is TGTGCCAGATATACCTCCAGGGGGACAAACGCCGGGGAGCTGTTTTTT. Protein product: CARYTSRGTNAGELFF.

This clonotype was counted ten times or more. The chain is built from TRBV7-9 and TRBJ2-3, with a tentative D call TRBD2 (6 bases). The V and J ends lost 5 bases and 6 bases respectively, with 6 bases between them. This CDR3 spans 11 amino acids. In germline, CDR1 is SEHNR, CDR2 FQNEAQ (reference sequence). DNA of the CDR3: TGTGCCAGCAGCCGGGGGGATACGCAGTATTTT. Translating gives CASSRGDTQYF.

Notes on this clonotype: This could be a read error, since a much larger clone is one nucleotide away. The chain couples TRBV7-9 to TRBJ2-7; D remains unclear. Trimming shortened V by 5 bases and J by 0 bases, and 11 bases separated the two germline ends. Germline V CDR1 and CDR2: SEHNR, FQNEAQ (reference sequence). This CDR3 has 14 amino acids. This CDR3 is CASSMTVLSYEQYF. In DNA form, the CDR3 reads TGTGCCAGCAGCATGACTGTACTCTCCTACGAGCAGTACTTC.

The chain employs TRBV27 and TRBJ1-4, with 10 bases fitting TRBD1. Per germline, CDR1 MNHEY and CDR2 SMNVEV (reference sequence). Germline trimming cut 0 bases from V and 8 bases from J; bases unmatched to any gene: 0. The CDR3 runs 14 residues. The CDR3 loop reads CASSLSDRGEKLFF. DNA for the CDR3: TGTGCCAGCAGTTTATCGGACAGGGGGGAAAAACTGTTTTTT.

This clonotype has only a few counts. The V gene is TRBV11-3, the J gene TRBJ2-2, with 7 bases matching TRBD1. The germline V gene encodes CDR1 SGHNT and CDR2 YENEEA. The CDR3 has 20 residues. V was pared by 5 bases and J by 0 bases, with 18 bases of the junction left unmatched. CDR3 region: CASSAGVWTGYDTNTGELFF. CDR3 nucleotide sequence: TGTGCCAGCAGCGCCGGAGTCTGGACAGGATACGACACGAACACCGGGGAGCTGTTTTTT.

Turning to this clonotype: Compared with germline, one end of the junction differs, possibly owing to a read error. The chain carries TRBV20-1 and TRBJ2-1; D remains ambiguous. The CDR3 is 14 amino acids. Germline lookup yields CDR1 DFQATT and CDR2 SNEGSKA (reference sequence). Here the CDR3 DNA reads TGCAGTGCTAGAGATGGCCTCAGATACGACTCCCTGCCCTTC. This sequence encodes CSARDGLRYDSLPF.

This clonotype showed up just a few times. The chain couples TRBV27 to TRBJ2-1; 11 bases fit TRBD2. Germline V lookup: CDR1 MNHEY, CDR2 SMNVEV (reference sequence). Trimming at V came to 1 base and at J to 2 bases, leaving 7 bases not matched to a gene. This CDR3 spans 18 amino acids. CDR3 sequence (DNA): TGTGCCAGCAGTTTATTACTAGCGGGGGATGTACCCTACAATGAGCAGTTCTTC. Translating it yields CASSLLLAGDVPYNEQFF.

The gene calls are TRBV7-9 and TRBJ2-5; maybe TRBD2 (6 bases). Germline CDR1 and CDR2: SEHNR and FQNEAQ (reference sequence). The CDR3 spans 16 residues. Trimming stripped 7 bases from V and 3 bases from J, with 21 bases between. CDR3 in amino acids: CASTRRRGSSKETQYF. The CDR3 DNA reads TGTGCCAGCACCAGGAGACGGGGGTCATCCAAAGAGACCCAGTACTTC.

In this sample, this clonotype turned up many times. The rearrangement links TRBV7-8 to TRBJ1-2, with a tentative D call TRBD1 (6 bases). V lost 5 bases and J 6 bases, leaving 22 bases between the germline ends. The CDR3 has 16 residues. Germline CDR1 reads SGHVS; CDR2 reads FQNEAQ. The DNA for the CDR3 is TGTGCCAGCAGCACATTACGCGGGACACGGGCTGATGGCTACACCTTC. It specifies CASSTLRGTRADGYTF.

This sequence joins TRBV19 and TRBJ2-7; D uncertain. V lost 5 bases to trimming and J lost 2 bases, with 13 bases between them. Germline V gene sequence: CDR1 LNHDA, CDR2 SQIVND (reference sequence). The CDR3 is 14 residues long. CDR3 in amino acids: CASSPRMTPYEQYF. The CDR3 DNA reads TGTGCCAGTAGTCCCCGAATGACACCCTACGAGCAGTACTTC.

In DNA, the CDR3 is TGTGCCACCTTCGGGACTAGCGGGGAGGAGACCCAGTACTTC. It encodes CATFGTSGEETQYF. The J gene is TRBJ2-5, the V gene TRBV6-6, with 13 positions matching TRBD2. CDR1 is MNHNY, CDR2 SVGAGI, per germline (reference sequence). The trim removed 10 bases at V and 5 bases at J, leaving 7 bases unmatched. The CDR3 consists of 14 residues.

The V gene is TRBV10-3, the J gene TRBJ1-3; D is uncertain. CDR3 length: 15 residues. Germline V CDR1 and CDR2: ENHRY, SYGVKD. V was cut by 0 bases and J by 2 bases, with 8 bases left in between. The CDR3 sequence: CAISESSSTGNTIYF. The CDR3 region has the DNA TGTGCCATCAGTGAGTCGAGTAGCACTGGAAACACCATATATTTT.

This clonotype was seen a few times. The chain links TRBV7-9 to TRBJ2-3; 10 bases are shared with TRBD2. From germline, CDR1 is SEHNR and CDR2 FQNEAQ (reference sequence). The length of the CDR3 is 17 residues. V lost 7 bases and J lost 5; bases outside the gene matches: 15. The CDR3 region has the DNA TGTGCCAGCACCGGAGGAGGACTAGCGGCGGGAGGAGATACGCAGTATTTT. It is translated as CASTGGGLAAGGDTQYF.